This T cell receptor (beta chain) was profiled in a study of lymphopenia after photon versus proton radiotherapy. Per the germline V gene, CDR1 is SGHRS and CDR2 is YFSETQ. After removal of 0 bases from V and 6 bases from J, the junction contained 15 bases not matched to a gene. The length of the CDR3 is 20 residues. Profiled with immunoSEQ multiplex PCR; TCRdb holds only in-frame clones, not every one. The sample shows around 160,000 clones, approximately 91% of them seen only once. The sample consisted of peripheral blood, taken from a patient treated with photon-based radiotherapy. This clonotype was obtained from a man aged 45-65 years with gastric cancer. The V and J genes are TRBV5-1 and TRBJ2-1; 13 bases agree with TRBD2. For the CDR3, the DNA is TGCGCCAGCAGCTTGGAGGTCCAACGGGTACTAGCGGGAGGGTCCAATGAGCAGTTCTTC. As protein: CASSLEVQRVLAGGSNEQFF.